The 21 T cell receptor beta chains presented below share a single source sample, sequenced in a study of cytomegalovirus exposure and HLA in healthy donors. Profiling relied on immunoSEQ multiplex PCR, and the TCRdb table lists in-frame clones only, not all of them. Of 250,000 to 400,000 clones in the sample, approximately 86% are singletons; the top ten hold around 0.88%. The specimen was PBMCs. The receptors stem from a young man in good health and CMV-seronegative.

This clone was observed once. This chain joins TRBV29-1 and TRBJ2-7, with a possible D match to TRBD1 (6 bases). The germline V gene has CDR1 SQVTM and CDR2 ANQGSEA. V was shortened by 6 bases and J by 2 bases, with 11 bases between the two germline ends. The CDR3 has 12 amino acids. The CDR3 sequence is CSVTGDPYEQYF. In nucleotides, the CDR3 is TGCAGCGTGACAGGTGATCCCTACGAGCAGTACTTC.

In nucleotides, the CDR3 is TGTGCCAGCAGCATCACAGGGAACACTGAAGCTTTCTTT. Its protein is CASSITGNTEAFF. The rearrangement uses TRBV7-8 and TRBJ1-1; possible D gene TRBD1, 5 bases. The V end was cut by 5 bases, the J end by 1 base, with 8 bases between. The CDR3 runs to 13 residues. The germline gives CDR1 SGHVS, CDR2 FQNEAQ.

This chain's CDR3 is CASSLAVYSQETQYF. The CDR3 nucleotides are TGTGCCAGCAGCTTGGCCGTATACAGCCAAGAGACCCAGTACTTC. The chain recombines TRBV5-8 with TRBJ2-5; no clear D gene. This CDR3 is 15 amino acids long. Trimming stripped 0 bases from V and 1 base from J, with 10 bases between. Germline loops: CDR1 SGHTS, CDR2 YDEGEE.

This clone occurred a few times. This sequence joins TRBV6-4 and TRBJ1-1; unclear D gene. The CDR3 covers 13 residues. V gave up 4 bases and J gave up 4 bases, with 10 bases separating them. Germline values: CDR1 MRHNA, CDR2 SNTAGT. The CDR3 protein is CASSGAEGTEAFF. DNA for the CDR3: TGTGCCAGCAGTGGGGCTGAAGGCACTGAAGCTTTCTTT.

There are a few counts of this clone. The chain is built from TRBV5-4 and TRBJ1-1, with D hard to call. There are 14 residues in the CDR3. CDR1 SGHNT and CDR2 YYREEE come from the germline V gene (reference sequence). With 0 bases removed from V and 0 bases from J, the gap between germline ends came to 6 bases. For the CDR3, the DNA is TGTGCCAGCAGCTTGGGTTCCGTGAACACTGAAGCTTTCTTT. Amino acids: CASSLGSVNTEAFF.

The chain carries TRBV11-3 and TRBJ2-1; 8 bases agree with TRBD2. Germline lookup yields CDR1 SGHNT and CDR2 YENEEA. The CDR3 runs to 14 residues. J was trimmed by 9 bases and V by 1 base; bases with no gene match: 5. The CDR3 DNA is TGTGCCAGCAGCTTAGTCCTAGCGGGCGGTGAGCAGTTCTTC. Its translation is CASSLVLAGGEQFF.

This clone has more than one count but fewer than ten. The genes are TRBV7-2 and TRBJ2-3, with TRBD1 matching 9 bases. V shed 5 bases and J 1 base; nucleotides not matched to a gene: 7. This CDR3 contains 16 residues. The germline V gene encodes CDR1 SGHTA and CDR2 FQGNSA. CDR3 amino acids: CASSVTGGVGTDTQYF. Written as DNA, the CDR3 is TGTGCCAGCAGCGTAACAGGGGGCGTAGGCACAGATACGCAGTATTTT. Using reference TRBV7-2 and TRBJ2-3 for the parts outside the CDR3, the full variable domain is GAGVSQSPSNKVTEKGKDVELRCDPISGHTALYWYRQSLGQGLEFLIYFQGNSAPDKSGLPSDRFSAERTGGSVSTLTIQRTQQEDSAVYLCASSVTGGVGTDTQYFGPGTRLTVL.

The V and J genes are TRBV2 and TRBJ2-7, with D possibly TRBD2 on 5 matching bases. The CDR3 length is 14 residues. Trimming pared 5 bases from V and 0 bases from J, leaving 11 bases between. Germline V gene sequence: CDR1 SNHLY, CDR2 FYNNEI. The CDR3 loop reads CASSLGGSSYEQYF. The CDR3 DNA sequence: TGTGCCAGCAGTCTCGGAGGTTCCTCCTACGAGCAGTACTTC.

J is TRBJ1-4 and V is TRBV6-1; weak D call: TRBD1 (5 bases). Germline lookup yields CDR1 MNHNS and CDR2 SASEGT. V shed 3 bases and J shed 10 bases, with 15 bases lying between them. The CDR3 loop spans 14 amino acids. The CDR3 reads CASSELGSRGKLFF. Here the CDR3 DNA reads TGTGCCAGCAGTGAGCTCGGCTCAAGGGGAAAACTGTTTTTT.

Concerning this clone: The same CDR3 also results from other DNA sequences found in this sample. The chain combines TRBV27 with TRBJ1-1; a weak D match, TRBD1 (5 bases). Germline assignment: CDR1 MNHEY and CDR2 SMNVEV (reference sequence). The CDR3 length is 13 residues. Trimming took off 2 bases at V and 2 bases at J, with 6 bases between the two ends. The CDR3 region has the DNA TGTGCCAGCAGTTTAAGGGGCAACACTGAAGCTTTCTTT. Amino acid sequence: CASSLRGNTEAFF.

The genes are TRBV27 and TRBJ2-5, with 8 positions matching TRBD2. Germline V gene data show CDR1 as MNHEY and CDR2 as SMNVEV (reference sequence). V shed 5 bases and J 4 bases; nucleotides not matched to a gene: 12. The CDR3 runs to 16 residues. CDR3 DNA: TGTGCCAGCAGTCAACACTTCGGGGGGGCCCCAGAGACCCAGTACTTC. Translated: CASSQHFGGAPETQYF.

The rearrangement links TRBV13 to TRBJ1-6; D gene unclear. This CDR3 contains 17 residues. Trimming cost V 0 bases and J 0 bases, with 9 bases left between them. The germline gives CDR1 PRHDT, CDR2 FYEKMQ (reference sequence). The CDR3 reads CASSLGPLSSYNSPLHF. CDR3 in DNA: TGTGCCAGCAGCTTAGGCCCGCTGAGCTCCTATAATTCACCCCTCCACTTT.

The V and J genes are TRBV15 and TRBJ2-1; 7 bases map to TRBD2. There are 17 residues in the CDR3. V was clipped by 3 bases and J by 4 bases; unmatched bases: 12. Germline CDR1 LNHNV, CDR2 YYDKDF (reference sequence). CDR3 amino acids: CATSSFGRGSTYNEQFF. In DNA form, the CDR3 reads TGTGCCACCAGCAGTTTTGGGAGGGGAAGCACTTACAATGAGCAGTTCTTC.

CDR3 protein: CASSLGAGDYSNQPQHF. For the CDR3, the DNA is TGCGCCAGCAGCTTGGGGGCAGGTGACTATAGCAATCAGCCCCAGCATTTT. This chain uses TRBV5-1 with TRBJ1-5; D gene ambiguous. Germline CDR1 SGHRS, CDR2 YFSETQ. The CDR3 is 17 residues long. V shed 0 bases and J shed 0 bases, with 13 bases lying between them.

The gene calls are TRBV6-5 and TRBJ2-7; 11 bases line up with TRBD1. The CDR3 length is 15 residues. The V gene end was trimmed by 6 bases and the J gene end by 2 bases; junction bases not matched to a gene: 6. The germline V gene encodes CDR1 MNHEY and CDR2 SVGAGI. CDR3 coding DNA: TGTGCCAGCAGGCAAGCGGGACAGGGGGCCTACGAGCAGTACTTC. Its protein product is CASRQAGQGAYEQYF.

This clone occurred once. The V gene is TRBV25-1, the J gene TRBJ2-5; 10 bases agree with TRBD2. The V gene end was trimmed by 5 bases and the J gene end by 2 bases; junction bases not matched to a gene: 8. The CDR3 is made up of 16 amino acids. The V gene's germline CDR1 is MGHDK and CDR2 SYGVNS. The CDR3, as DNA: TGTGCCAGCAGTCCCATAGCGGGGGGACGACAAGAGACCCAGTACTTC. It translates to CASSPIAGGRQETQYF.

The chain links TRBV5-1 to TRBJ2-2, with TRBD1 as a possible D gene (6 bases). The germline CDR1 and CDR2 sequences are SGHRS and YFSETQ. The CDR3 spans 15 residues. V lost 1 base to trimming and J lost 3 bases, with 10 bases between them. The CDR3 nucleotides are TGCGCCAGCAGCTTGTTGACAGGACACACCGGGGAGCTGTTTTTT. The encoded protein is CASSLLTGHTGELFF.

This clone has more than one count but fewer than ten. The gene calls are TRBV15 and TRBJ1-2; D gene ambiguous. With 0 bases removed from V and 8 bases from J, the gap between germline ends came to 4 bases. The CDR3 has 11 residues. Looked up from germline, CDR1 is LNHNV and CDR2 is YYDKDF (reference sequence). The CDR3 reads CATSRDGGYTF. CDR3 nucleotide sequence: TGTGCCACCAGCAGAGATGGCGGCTACACCTTC. The full variable domain, completed using reference TRBV15 and TRBJ1-2, is DAMVIQNPRYQVTQFGKPVTLSCSQTLNHNVMYWYQQKSSQAPKLLFHYYDKDFNNEADTPDNFQSRRPNTSFCFLDIRSPGLGDTAMYLCATSRDGGYTFGSGTRLTVV.

This clone was recorded at least ten times. This sequence joins TRBV6-4 and TRBJ2-1; TRBD2 aligns across 13 bases. Germline V gene data show CDR1 as MRHNA and CDR2 as SNTAGT. This CDR3 is built from 14 residues. J lost 6 bases, V lost 4 bases, and 0 bases had no gene match. The CDR3 loop is CASSGLAGGNEQFF. In DNA, the CDR3 is TGTGCCAGCAGTGGACTAGCGGGGGGCAATGAGCAGTTCTTC.

A single count supports this clone. The chain employs TRBV15 and TRBJ1-1; D is possibly TRBD1 (5 bases). In germline, CDR1 is LNHNV, CDR2 YYDKDF (reference sequence). V gave up 0 bases and J gave up 1 base, with 9 bases separating them. This CDR3 comprises 15 residues. The CDR3 sequence: CATSRDRASNTEAFF. In nucleotides, the CDR3 is TGTGCCACCAGCAGAGACAGGGCCTCGAACACTGAAGCTTTCTTT.

The chain carries TRBV5-1 and TRBJ2-3; the match to TRBD2 covers 11 bases. V lost 4 bases to trimming and J lost 1 base; unmatched junction nucleotides: 5. The germline V gene encodes CDR1 SGHRS and CDR2 YFSETQ. CDR3 length: 16 amino acids. The CDR3 sequence is CASSPLAGGRTDTQYF. In DNA form, the CDR3 reads TGCGCCAGCAGCCCGTTAGCGGGGGGGCGCACAGATACGCAGTATTTT.